This T cell receptor (beta chain) appears in the sequencing data of a study of blood T cell repertoires in COVID-19. Turning to the study itself: PBMCs, B-cell-depleted T cells, or T cells provided the cDNA or gDNA that made up the material.

Assay used: immunoSEQ multiplex PCR; TCRdb lists only in-frame clones, some missing. The sample gives 350,000 to 450,000 clones, over 75% of which show up once; 1.9% is in the top ten. This clone was observed a single time. From germline, CDR1 is MNHEY and CDR2 SMNVEV (reference sequence). The CDR3 totals 17 residues. Germline trimming cut 8 bases from V and 0 bases from J; bases unmatched to any gene: 7. The origin of this receptor is a man between 40 and 49 years old in a cohort exposed to, infected with or recovered from COVID-19 (not recorded which). The sample was PBMCs or T cells enriched from blood (not recorded which). The chain combines TRBV27 with TRBJ2-6; 10 bases map to TRBD2. CDR3 sequence (DNA): TGTGCCAGCTGTACTAGCGGGACGCCCTCTGGGGCCAACGTCCTGACTTTC. This codes for CASCTSGTPSGANVLTF.